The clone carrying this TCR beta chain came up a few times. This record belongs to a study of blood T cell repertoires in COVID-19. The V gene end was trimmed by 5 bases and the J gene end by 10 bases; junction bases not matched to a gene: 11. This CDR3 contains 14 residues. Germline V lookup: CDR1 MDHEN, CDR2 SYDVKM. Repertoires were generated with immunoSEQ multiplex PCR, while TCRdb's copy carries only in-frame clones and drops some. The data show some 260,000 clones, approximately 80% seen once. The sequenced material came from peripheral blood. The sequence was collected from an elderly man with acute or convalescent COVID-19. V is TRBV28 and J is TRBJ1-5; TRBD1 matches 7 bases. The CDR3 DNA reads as TGTGCCAGCAGTCCTACCCTTGGGGACAGACCCCAGCATTTT. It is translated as CASSPTLGDRPQHF.